Listed here is a single TCR beta chain. Seattle patients were enrolled while actively infected and followed longitudinally. This specimen belongs to a study of blood T cell repertoires in COVID-19. Turning to the study itself: Samples representing acute and convalescent COVID-19 were sourced from the United States, Italy and Spain. From T cells, B-cell-depleted T cells, or PBMCs came the material, which was cDNA or gDNA.

As processed by the authors: Estimated nucleated cell counts came from reference gene primer amplification. Sequencing used immunoSEQ multiplex PCR; TCRdb keeps in-frame clones, though not all of them. The V and J calls and clone size are taken from that table; D and trimming were inferred from the DNA. The sample shows about 390,000 clones, 87% of them seen only once. Unmatched junction bases numbered 2, after V lost 6 bases and J lost 1 base. In germline, CDR1 is WSHSY, CDR2 SAAADI. This CDR3 has 13 amino acids. The receptor comes from a woman aged 55-70 years with COVID-19, enrolled during active disease. Sequenced: peripheral blood. This chain connects TRBV10-2 to TRBJ2-5, with 7 positions matching TRBD1. This CDR3 reads CASRPGGQETQYF. The CDR3 DNA is TGCGCCAGCAGACCAGGGGGCCAAGAGACCCAGTACTTC.